Following are 4 T cell receptor beta chains from one sample sequenced in a study of tumor-infiltrating lymphocytes in localized non-small cell lung cancer. Clones were sequenced by immunoSEQ multiplex PCR, and TCRdb holds only the in-frame ones, with some missing. The sample lists about 21,000 clones, approximately 80% seen once, with 3% to 3.5% in the top ten. The sample comprised lung tumor tissue. All receptors derive from a human donor with non-small cell lung cancer.

The chain recombines TRBV19 with TRBJ1-1, with D unresolved. The CDR3 is 13 amino acids. With 3 bases removed from V and 6 bases from J, the gap between germline ends came to 11 bases. Germline V gives CDR1 LNHDA, CDR2 SQIVND (reference sequence). CDR3 amino acids: CASSIMGFAEAFF. The CDR3 coding sequence is TGTGCCAGTAGTATTATGGGGTTCGCTGAAGCTTTCTTT.

The chain is built from TRBV23-1 and TRBJ2-7; D tentatively fits TRBD1 or TRBD2 (5 bases each). TRBV23-1 is filed as an ORF, its function uncertain. The CDR3 runs 14 residues. V gave up 4 bases and J gave up 2 bases, with 12 bases separating them. The CDR3 nucleotides read TGCGCCAGCAGTCTGGGGGACCCAGCCTACGAGCAGTACTTC. Residues: CASSLGDPAYEQYF.

The chain carries TRBV18 and TRBJ1-4; D remains unclear. The CDR3 runs to 11 residues. Germline CDR1 reads KGHSH; CDR2 reads LQKENI. V dropped 6 bases and J dropped 4 bases, with 3 bases sitting between them. CDR3 in amino acids: CASSLNEKLFF. The DNA for the CDR3 is TGTGCCAGCTCCCTTAATGAAAAACTGTTTTTT.

The chain carries TRBV18 and TRBJ2-5; D gene ambiguous. The CDR3 loop spans 13 amino acids. Trimming stripped 1 base from V and 3 bases from J, with 6 bases between. Germline V gene sequence: CDR1 KGHSH, CDR2 LQKENI. The CDR3 sequence is CASSPLAKETQYF. For the CDR3, the DNA is TGTGCCAGCTCACCACTCGCAAAAGAGACCCAGTACTTC.